Listed below are T cell receptor beta chains from one sample, sequenced in a study of tumor and adjacent non-tumor tissue in lung cancer. TCRdb redid the calling of the multiplex PCR reads with MiXCR, one entry per CDR3 protein. This sample yields some 100,000 distinct CDR3 sequences, of which around three fifths are seen a single time; 15% to 20% belongs to the top ten. Material: distant non-tumor lung tissue. Receptors were obtained from a man aged 25-40 years with non-small cell lung cancer. The CDR3 runs from the conserved cysteine through the conserved F or W. A D gene is named only where the DNA matches it firmly. Where a row states a size, it is once, few, many or the class of an expanded clone; other rows omit it.

v_gene	abundance	j_gene	d_gene	CDR3aa	CDR3nt
TRBV28	many	TRBJ2-1	TRBD2	CASRRGTSGIDEQFF	TGTGCCAGCAGACGGGGGACTAGCGGGATCGATGAGCAGTTCTTC
TRBV11-3	-	TRBJ2-2	-	CGSSPRGLIGELFF	TGTGGCAGCAGCCCTCGGGGCCTCATCGGGGAGCTGTTTTTC
TRBV11-2	-	TRBJ2-7	-	CASNFSRGSYERYF	TGTGCCAGCAACTTCTCACGGGGCTCCTACGAGCGGTACTTC
TRBV11-2	few	TRBJ2-2	TRBD1	CVSNLVAQGALTGELFF	TGTGTCAGCAACTTGGTGGCGCAGGGGGCTTTAACCGGGGAGCTGTTTTTT
TRBV5-6	-	TRBJ2-7	TRBD2	CAGSAAGLGVYEQYF	TGTGCCGGCAGCGCGGCCGGACTAGGAGTATACGAGCAGTACTTC
TRBV11-2	-	TRBJ2-3	TRBD2	CASSRSDGGASTDTQYF	TGTGCCAGCAGCCGAAGTGACGGGGGGGCGAGCACAGATACGCAGTATTTC
TRBV4-3	-	TRBJ2-3	-	CASSQDGLLWRNTDTQYF	TGCGCCAGCAGCCAAGATGGATTGCTGTGGAGGAACACAGATACGCAGTATTTT
TRBV24-1	-	TRBJ1-5	TRBD1	CVISDSPPTGGHIDGNQPQHF	TGTGTCATCAGTGATTCTCCCCCGACAGGGGGTCACATTGATGGCAATCAGCCCCAGCATTTT
TRBV20-1	-	TRBJ2-2	TRBD2	CSERIAGANTGDLFF	TGCAGTGAGCGGATAGCGGGAGCGAACACCGGGGATCTGTTTTTT
TRBV11-2	-	TRBJ2-7	-	CASSLEQWQYF	TGTGCCAGCAGCCTAGAGCAGTGGCAGTACTTC
TRBV11-1	medium-sized	TRBJ2-7	-	CASSPGTYEQYF	TGTGCCAGCAGCCCCGGGACCTACGAGCAGTACTTC
TRBV12-3/TRBV12-4	-	TRBJ2-2	-	CASKSVGEMFF	TGTGCCAGCAAGTCTGTCGGGGAGATGTTTTTT
TRBV9	-	TRBJ2-1	-	CARSDNRADEQFF	TGTGCCAGAAGCGACAATAGGGCCGATGAGCAGTTCTTC
TRBV5-6	many	TRBJ1-1	TRBD1	CASSGRDRGIGAFF	TGTGCCAGCAGCGGACGGGACAGGGGGATTGGAGCTTTCTTT
TRBV20-1	many	TRBJ2-7	TRBD2	CSASGTSGKSSYEQYF	TGCAGTGCCTCCGGGACTAGCGGGAAGAGCTCCTACGAGCAGTACTTC
TRBV9	many	TRBJ2-5	-	CASSVEDGVAETQYF	TGTGCCAGCAGCGTAGAAGATGGGGTCGCGGAGACCCAGTACTTC
TRBV29-1	-	TRBJ1-1	TRBD1	CSVRGQCGTETFF	TGCAGCGTTAGGGGACAGTGCGGCACTGAAACTTTCTTT
TRBV20-1	-	TRBJ2-1	-	CNARDLLTHNEQFF	TGCAATGCTAGAGATCTGTTGACCCACAATGAGCAGTTCTTC
TRBV11-2	-	TRBJ2-7	-	CASSLESDGSYEQYF	TGTGCCAGCAGCTTAGAATCGGACGGCTCCTACGAGCAGTACTTC
TRBV11-2	-	TRBJ1-1	-	CASSLAAHMNTEASF	TGTGCCAGCAGCTTAGCGGCACACATGAACACTGAAGCTTCCTTT
TRBV11-2	-	TRBJ2-3	TRBD2	CVSSLVPSGADTQYF	TGTGTCAGCAGCTTAGTTCCCAGCGGGGCAGATACGCAGTATTTT
TRBV29-1	-	TRBJ2-1	TRBD2	CSVEPRGLAGGFYNEQFF	TGCAGCGTTGAGCCCCGTGGGCTAGCGGGGGGCTTCTACAATGAGCAGTTCTTC
TRBV6-5	-	TRBJ2-1	TRBD2	CASSLSWRGGSYSGQFF	TGTGCCAGTAGTCTCTCCTGGCGGGGGGGCTCTTACAGTGGGCAGTTCTTC
TRBV5-1	-	TRBJ1-4	-	CASSLATDPREKLFF	TGCGCCAGCAGCTTGGCTACTGACCCCCGTGAAAAACTGTTTTTT
TRBV29-1	-	TRBJ1-2	-	CSPARDGNNYGYTF	TGCAGCCCTGCCCGGGACGGAAATAACTATGGCTACACCTTC
TRBV7-8	once	TRBJ1-2	-	CASNPGGDNYDYTF	TGTGCCAGCAATCCGGGGGGGGACAACTATGACTACACCTTC
TRBV29-1	-	TRBJ1-2	-	CSVDVARAILGGYVF	TGCAGCGTTGATGTGGCACGGGCGATCCTGGGAGGCTACGTCTTC
TRBV6-2/TRBV6-3	-	TRBJ1-1	-	CASSGDLGAFF	TGTGCCAGCTCAGGGGACCTTGGAGCTTTCTTT
TRBV11-2	-	TRBJ2-7	TRBD1	CASSLSTGGRNEQYF	TGTGCCAGCAGCTTAAGCACAGGGGGGCGGAACGAACAGTACTTC
TRBV20-1	few	TRBJ1-2	TRBD1	CSARESGGRGIDYGYTF	TGCAGTGCTAGGGAATCAGGGGGCCGTGGTATCGACTATGGCTACACCTTC
TRBV11-1	once	TRBJ2-5	TRBD2	CASSPGLVGGSWQETQYF	TGTGCCAGCAGCCCGGGACTGGTGGGAGGGTCATGGCAAGAGACCCAGTACTTC
TRBV29-1	-	TRBJ1-1	-	CSSRTVNIEAFF	TGCAGCTCGAGGACGGTGAACATTGAAGCTTTCTTT
TRBV11-2	-	TRBJ2-1	-	CVSNSQPGDYNEQFF	TGTGTCAGCAACTCCCAGCCCGGGGATTACAATGAGCAGTTCTTC
TRBV4-1	many	TRBJ1-1	-	CASSQVRRGRAEAFF	TGCGCCAGCAGCCAAGTGAGGAGGGGGAGGGCTGAAGCTTTCTTT
TRBV6-5	-	TRBJ2-3	TRBD2	CASRSSGRTDTQYF	TGTGCCAGCAGGTCTAGCGGGAGAACAGATACGCAGTATTTT
TRBV11-2	-	TRBJ2-6	TRBD1	CTSSLGLGTGANVLTF	TGTACCAGCAGCTTAGGTTTGGGGACAGGGGCCAACGTCCTCACTTTC
TRBV11-2	once	TRBJ2-7	-	CASSLPGAREQYF	TGTGCCAGCAGCTTACCAGGGGCGCGCGAGCAGTACTTC
TRBV5-4	-	TRBJ2-1	-	CASSLDGNEKFF	TGTGCCAGCAGCTTGGATGGGAATGAGAAGTTCTTC
TRBV19	-	TRBJ2-3	-	CASSTPLEGAADTQYF	TGTGCCAGCAGTACTCCCCTTGAAGGGGCCGCAGATACCCAGTATTTT
TRBV5-4	many	TRBJ1-5	-	CASSLDARSDQPQHF	TGTGCCAGCAGCTTGGATGCCAGGTCAGATCAGCCCCAGCATTTT
TRBV6-2/TRBV6-3	many	TRBJ2-7	TRBD2	CASSYAARGSSYEQYF	TGTGCCAGCAGTTACGCGGCGCGGGGGTCATCCTACGAGCAGTACTTC
TRBV6-5	once	TRBJ2-3	-	CTSSRRGWGDTQYF	TGTACCAGCAGTCGAAGGGGCTGGGGAGATACGCAGTATTTT
TRBV29-1	-	TRBJ2-1	TRBD2	CSVEDRQRGSYNEQFF	TGCAGCGTTGAAGATCGCCAGCGGGGCTCCTACAATGAGCAGTTCTTC
TRBV20-1	-	TRBJ2-1	TRBD2	CSAGASGVPSYNGQFF	TGCAGTGCTGGAGCAAGCGGGGTTCCCTCCTACAATGGGCAGTTCTTC
TRBV20-1	-	TRBJ2-3	TRBD2	CSVRDRVGGPVDTQYF	TGCAGTGTTAGAGATCGAGTGGGAGGGCCGGTAGATACGCAGTATTTT
TRBV7-2	-	TRBJ2-1	TRBD2	CASSFGGLGNEQFF	TGTGCCAGCAGCTTTGGTGGACTAGGAAATGAGCAGTTCTTC
TRBV29-1	-	TRBJ1-2	-	CSVEGSGGVYSF	TGCAGCGTTGAAGGGTCCGGGGGCGTCTACAGCTTC
TRBV11-2	few	TRBJ2-4	-	CATRGLLRGDIQYF	TGTGCCACCAGGGGACTCCTAAGAGGGGACATTCAGTACTTC
TRBV11-2	-	TRBJ2-7	TRBD2	CASSLDSGPSPYEQYF	TGTGCCAGCAGCTTAGATAGCGGGCCTTCTCCCTACGAGCAGTACTTC
TRBV20-1	once	TRBJ2-5	TRBD2	CSASPGLAGVETQYF	TGCAGTGCATCTCCGGGACTAGCGGGGGTAGAGACCCAGTACTTC
TRBV11-2	many	TRBJ2-7	-	CASSLAAGYEQYF	TGTGCCAGCAGCTTAGCGGCTGGGTACGAGCAGTACTTC
TRBV9	few	TRBJ2-3	TRBD2	CASSDRAGEGDTQYF	TGTGCCAGCAGCGATAGAGCGGGAGAGGGAGATACGCAGTATTTT
TRBV11-2	-	TRBJ1-5	-	CASSLENRDQPQHF	TGTGCCAGCAGCTTAGAAAATCGGGATCAGCCCCAGCATTTT
TRBV6-5	many	TRBJ1-3	TRBD1	CASSRQGVFGNTIYF	TGTGCCAGCAGTAGACAGGGGGTCTTTGGAAACACCATATATTTT
TRBV7-9	-	TRBJ2-2	-	CTSSPLGGPHGELFF	TGTACTAGCAGCCCCCTGGGCGGACCCCACGGGGAGCTGTTTTTT
TRBV4-1	-	TRBJ2-3	-	CASSRARTGSSIDTQYF	TGCGCCAGCAGCCGAGCCCGCACAGGGTCTAGCATAGATACTCAGTATTTT
TRBV10-2	many	TRBJ2-2	-	CASRDTGELFF	TGCGCCAGCAGGGACACCGGGGAGCTGTTTTTT
TRBV5-1	-	TRBJ2-3	TRBD2	CASSQQRGGDTQYF	TGCGCCAGCAGCCAACAGCGGGGGGGGGATACGCAGTATTTT
TRBV6-1	-	TRBJ1-1	TRBD1	CASNSGGAPGTEAFF	TGTGCCAGTAATTCAGGGGGGGCACCAGGAACTGAAGCTTTCTTT
TRBV11-2	-	TRBJ2-7	TRBD1	CTSSTGTGFYERYF	TGTACCAGCAGCACAGGGACAGGGTTTTACGAGCGGTACTTC